The 10 T cell receptor beta chains below come from one sample, sequenced in a study of shared clonotypes between healthy human individuals. The assay was immunoSEQ multiplex PCR, and TCRdb's table has in-frame clones only and misses some. The repertoire holds approximately 710,000 clones, with about nine tenths as singletons. Sequencing was done on a sample of memory CD8+ T cells from PBMCs. Subset of the sample: CD45RO+ cells pooled with CCR7-negative TemRA cells. The receptor set was obtained from a man between 18 and 29 years old in good health. Some clones in this sample may be carry-over from other donors' samples.

This chain joins TRBV9 and TRBJ2-3, with 7 bases matching TRBD2. Looked up from germline, CDR1 is SGDLS and CDR2 is YYNGEE. The ends lost 4 bases at V and 4 bases at J; junction bases unmatched: 15. CDR3 length: 17 residues. The CDR3 DNA follows: TGTGCCAGCAGCCCCAAGGGAGGGGTTGGAGTATCAGATACGCAGTATTTT. This codes for CASSPKGGVGVSDTQYF.

This clone was counted once. The gene calls are TRBV7-6 and TRBJ2-2; 10 bases match TRBD2. V lost 6 bases to trimming and J lost 6 bases; unmatched junction nucleotides: 7. This CDR3 contains 15 residues. Germline V gene sequence: CDR1 SGHVS, CDR2 FNYEAQ. The CDR3 region has the DNA TGTGCCAGCAGTCCTAGCGGGAGTGAGGCCGGGGAGCTGTTTTTT. Its protein product is CASSPSGSEAGELFF.

CDR3 DNA sequence: TGTGCCAGCAGTCTCTACCCCCGTGACGGCTACACCTTC. Translation gives CASSLYPRDGYTF. V gene TRBV28 combines with J gene TRBJ1-2; no clear D. V was pared by 5 bases and J by 8 bases, with 15 bases between. Germline-derived CDR1 and CDR2 are MDHEN and SYDVKM. The CDR3 loop spans 13 amino acids.

The chain has TRBV5-1 and TRBJ1-2; 9 nucleotides line up with TRBD1. V lost 4 bases, J lost 1 base, and 8 bases stayed unmatched. This CDR3 is built from 16 residues. From germline, CDR1 is SGHRS and CDR2 YFSETQ. CDR3 sequence reads: CASSNEGTGINYGYTF. Here the CDR3 DNA reads TGCGCCAGCAGCAACGAGGGGACAGGGATTAACTATGGCTACACCTTC.

The genes are TRBV30 and TRBJ2-7, with TRBD2 matching 7 bases. After removal of 4 bases from V and 5 bases from J, the junction contained 8 bases not matched to a gene. The CDR3 runs to 13 residues. Germline values: CDR1 GTSNPN, CDR2 SVGIG (reference sequence). The CDR3 region is CAWTHREGNEQYF. In DNA form, the CDR3 reads TGTGCCTGGACCCATAGGGAGGGAAACGAGCAGTACTTC.

The rearrangement uses TRBV19 and TRBJ2-6, with unresolved D. V was trimmed by 10 bases and J by 0 bases, leaving 13 bases between them. Germline CDR1 and CDR2: LNHDA and SQIVND (reference sequence). The CDR3 loop spans 15 amino acids. As DNA, the CDR3 is TGTGCCACTCTAAAAATCGTCTCTGGGGCCAACGTCCTGACTTTC. Translation: CATLKIVSGANVLTF.

The rearrangement joins TRBV28 to TRBJ1-6; TRBD1 might be the D (5 bases). Germline V gene data show CDR1 as MDHEN and CDR2 as SYDVKM. V lost 5 bases and J lost 4, with 12 bases in between. The CDR3 sequence is 15 residues long. CDR3 sequence (DNA): TGTGCCAGCAGTCTCAGGGACGTTTATAATTCACCCCTCCACTTT. It is translated as CASSLRDVYNSPLHF.

The J gene is TRBJ2-5, the V gene TRBV6-1, with TRBD2 as a possible D gene (5 bases). The V end was cut by 8 bases, the J end by 2 bases, with 18 bases between. This CDR3 has 15 residues. The V gene's germline CDR1 is MNHNS and CDR2 SASEGT. CDR3 residues: CASQMLRGIQETQYF. CDR3 in DNA: TGTGCCAGCCAAATGCTAAGAGGGATACAAGAGACCCAGTACTTC.

The rearrangement links TRBV5-4 to TRBJ2-7, with D perhaps matching TRBD2 (5 bases). The length of the CDR3 is 15 residues. The V end was cut by 4 bases, the J end by 4 bases, with 18 bases between. Per the germline V gene, CDR1 is SGHNT and CDR2 is YYREEE (reference sequence). The CDR3 reads CASSPGRGGSYEQYF. The CDR3 bases are TGTGCCAGCAGCCCGGGCCGGGGTGGGTCGTACGAGCAGTACTTC.

The V gene is TRBV14, the J gene TRBJ2-7; the D is unclear. V shed 1 base and J shed 1 base, with 8 bases lying between them. CDR3 length: 14 residues. Per germline, CDR1 SGHDN and CDR2 FVKESK. The CDR3 here is CASSQAQSSYEQYF. The CDR3, as DNA: TGTGCCAGCAGCCAAGCTCAGTCGTCCTACGAGCAGTACTTC.